This T cell receptor beta chain emerged from a study of blood T cell repertoires in COVID-19. Trimming cost V 7 bases and J 3 bases, with 9 bases left between them. The CDR3 is 12 amino acids. Germline loops: CDR1 LNHDA, CDR2 SQIVND (reference sequence). Profiled with immunoSEQ multiplex PCR; TCRdb holds only in-frame clones, not every one. The repertoire consists of 140,000 to 150,000 clones, with 80% to 90% occurring once and the leading ten covering roughly 8%. The source is a woman aged 60 to 75 with COVID-19, enrolled during active disease. The chain has TRBV19 and TRBJ1-2; D is uncertain. Sample: peripheral blood. As DNA, the CDR3 is TGTGCCAGTAATAGAAGAGACTATGGCTACACCTTC. As protein: CASNRRDYGYTF.